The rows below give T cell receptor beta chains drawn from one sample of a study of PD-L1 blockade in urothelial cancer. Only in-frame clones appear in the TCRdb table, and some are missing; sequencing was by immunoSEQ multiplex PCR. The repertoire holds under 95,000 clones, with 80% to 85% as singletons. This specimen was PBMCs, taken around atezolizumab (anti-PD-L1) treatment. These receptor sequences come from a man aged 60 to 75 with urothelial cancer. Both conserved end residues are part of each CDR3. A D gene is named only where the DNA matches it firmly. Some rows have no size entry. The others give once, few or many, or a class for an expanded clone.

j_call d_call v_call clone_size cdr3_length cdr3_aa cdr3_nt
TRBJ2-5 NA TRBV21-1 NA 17 CASSNFGTSGGKETQYF TGTGCCAGCAGCAACTTCGGGACTAGCGGGGGGAAGGAGACCCAGTACTTC
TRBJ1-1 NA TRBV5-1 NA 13 CASSLYKNTEAFF TGCGCCAGCAGCTTGTACAAGAACACTGAAGCTTTCTTT
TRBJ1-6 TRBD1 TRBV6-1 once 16 CASSVTGGIGNSPLHF TGTGCCAGCAGTGTCACAGGGGGGATTGGTAATTCACCCCTCCACTTT
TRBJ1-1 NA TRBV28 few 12 CASTEGNTEAFF TGTGCCAGCACGGAGGGGAACACTGAAGCTTTCTTT
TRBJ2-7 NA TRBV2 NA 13 CASSDAVTYEQYF TGTGCCAGCAGTGATGCGGTTACCTACGAGCAGTACTTC
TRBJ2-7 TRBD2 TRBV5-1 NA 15 CASSNQRGQTYEQYF TGCGCCAGCAGCAACCAGCGGGGTCAGACTTACGAGCAGTACTTC
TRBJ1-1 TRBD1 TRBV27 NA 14 CASSFRQGILEAFF TGTGCCAGCAGCTTCCGACAGGGGATCCTTGAAGCTTTCTTT
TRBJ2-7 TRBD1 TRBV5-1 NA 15 CASSPMTGGFYEQYF TGCGCCAGCAGCCCCATGACAGGGGGCTTTTACGAGCAGTACTTC
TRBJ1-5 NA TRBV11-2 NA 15 CASSRIQGYNQPQHF TGTGCCAGCAGCCGGATTCAGGGATACAATCAGCCCCAGCATTTT
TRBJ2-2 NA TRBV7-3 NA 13 CASSPTNTGELFF TGTGCCAGCAGCCCTACTAACACCGGGGAGCTGTTTTTT
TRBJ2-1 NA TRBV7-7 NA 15 CASSPRVQGWDEQFF TGTGCCAGCAGCCCCCGGGTACAGGGATGGGATGAGCAGTTCTTC
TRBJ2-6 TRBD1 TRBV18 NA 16 CASFRDRAIGANVLTF TGTGCCAGCTTTCGAGACAGGGCTATTGGGGCCAACGTCCTGACTTTC
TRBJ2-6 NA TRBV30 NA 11 CAQTRANVLTF TGTGCCCAGACAAGGGCCAACGTCCTGACTTTC
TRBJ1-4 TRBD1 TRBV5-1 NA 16 CASSYDRGGTNEKLFF TGCGCCAGCAGCTATGACAGGGGGGGAACTAATGAAAAACTGTTTTTT
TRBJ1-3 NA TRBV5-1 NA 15 CASSLSSVSGNTIYF TGCGCCAGCAGCTTGTCTTCAGTCTCTGGAAACACCATATATTTT
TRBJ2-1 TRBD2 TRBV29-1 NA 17 CSVVPILTSGPQGEQFF TGCAGCGTTGTTCCCATCCTGACTAGCGGTCCCCAGGGTGAGCAGTTCTTC
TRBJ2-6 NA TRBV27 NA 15 CASSLGGSGANVLTF TGTGCCAGCAGTTTAGGCGGGTCTGGGGCCAACGTCCTGACTTTC
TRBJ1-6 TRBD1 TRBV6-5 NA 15 CATRSRDRGNSPLHF TGTGCCACCCGAAGCCGGGACAGGGGGAATTCACCCCTCCACTTT
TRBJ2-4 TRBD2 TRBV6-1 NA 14 CASSERGGRDIQYF TGTGCCAGCAGTGAACGGGGGGGCAGGGACATTCAGTACTTC
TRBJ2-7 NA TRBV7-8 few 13 CASSISSAYEQYF TGTGCCAGCAGCATCTCCAGCGCATACGAGCAGTACTTC
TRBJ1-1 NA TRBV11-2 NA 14 CASSLLPKNTEAFF TGTGCCAGCAGCTTGCTACCGAAAAACACTGAAGCTTTCTTT
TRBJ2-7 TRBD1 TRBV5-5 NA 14 CASSSGTGLYEQYF TGTGCCAGCAGCTCTGGGACAGGTCTCTACGAGCAGTACTTC
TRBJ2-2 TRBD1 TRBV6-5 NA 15 CASSFDRGRGGELFF TGTGCCAGCAGTTTCGACAGGGGAAGGGGCGGGGAGCTGTTTTTT
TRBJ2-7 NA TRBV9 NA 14 CASSPGGAGYEQYF TGTGCCAGCAGCCCCGGGGGAGCGGGCTACGAGCAGTACTTC
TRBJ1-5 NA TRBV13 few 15 CASSLKGTGHQPQHF TGTGCCAGCAGTTTGAAAGGTACAGGGCATCAGCCCCAGCATTTT
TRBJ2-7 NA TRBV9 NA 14 CASSPRQVSYEQYF TGTGCCAGCAGCCCGCGACAGGTTTCCTACGAGCAGTACTTC
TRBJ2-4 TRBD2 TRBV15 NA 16 CATSRDGSTSGVTQYF TGTGCCACCAGCAGAGATGGTTCTACTAGCGGGGTTACGCAGTACTTC
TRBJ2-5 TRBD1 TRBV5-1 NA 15 CASSLEQGAIGTQYF TGCGCCAGCAGCTTGGAGCAGGGGGCCATCGGGACCCAGTACTTC
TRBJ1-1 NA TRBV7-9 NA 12 CASSNYAYEAFF TGTGCCAGCAGCAATTACGCGTATGAAGCTTTCTTT
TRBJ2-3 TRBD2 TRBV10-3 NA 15 CAITSGSSGVDTQYF TGTGCCATAACTAGCGGGAGCTCCGGGGTAGATACGCAGTATTTT
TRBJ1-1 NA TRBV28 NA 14 CASSSPDTYTEAFF TGTGCCAGCAGTTCCCCAGACACTTACACTGAAGCTTTCTTT
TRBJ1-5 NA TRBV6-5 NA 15 CASSGPGGGNQPQHF TGTGCCAGCAGTGGCCCCGGGGGGGGGAATCAGCCCCAGCATTTT
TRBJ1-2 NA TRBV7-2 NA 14 CASSFGGAVYGYTF TGTGCCAGCAGCTTTGGCGGGGCGGTCTATGGCTACACCTTC
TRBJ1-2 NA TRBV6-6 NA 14 CASSRNNRVDGYTF TGTGCCAGCAGTCGTAACAACAGAGTGGATGGCTACACCTTC
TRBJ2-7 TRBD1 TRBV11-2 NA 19 CASSLGTPGATGASYEQYF TGTGCCAGCAGCTTAGGAACCCCCGGGGCGACAGGGGCTTCCTACGAGCAGTACTTC
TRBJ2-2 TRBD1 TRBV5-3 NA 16 CARSFKQGRSTGELFF TGTGCCAGAAGCTTTAAACAGGGGAGAAGCACCGGGGAGCTGTTTTTT
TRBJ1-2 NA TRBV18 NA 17 CASSPYNQGTTNYGYTF TGTGCCAGCTCACCATATAACCAGGGGACCACTAACTATGGCTACACCTTC
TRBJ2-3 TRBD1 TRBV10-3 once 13 CAISGTGSDTQYF TGTGCCATCAGCGGGACAGGGTCAGATACGCAGTATTTT
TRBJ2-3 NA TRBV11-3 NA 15 CASSLSGTSTDTQYF TGTGCCAGCAGCCTCTCCGGGACTAGCACAGATACGCAGTATTTT
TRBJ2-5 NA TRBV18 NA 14 CASSPRQNQETQYF TGTGCCAGCTCACCACGGCAGAACCAAGAGACCCAGTACTTC
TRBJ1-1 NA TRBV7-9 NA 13 CASSSPGGTEAFF TGTGCCAGCAGCTCCCCCGGGGGGACAGAAGCTTTCTTT
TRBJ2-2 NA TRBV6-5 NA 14 CASRRQANTGELFF TGTGCCAGCAGGCGACAGGCGAACACCGGGGAGCTGTTTTTT
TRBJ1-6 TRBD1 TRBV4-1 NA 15 CASSQTRDRGSPLHF TGCGCCAGCAGCCAAACCCGGGACAGGGGCTCACCCCTCCACTTT
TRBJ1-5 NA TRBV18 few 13 CASSTYGDQPQHF TGTGCCAGCTCAACCTACGGGGATCAGCCCCAGCATTTT
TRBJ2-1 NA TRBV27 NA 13 CASSSTDWDEQFF TGTGCCAGCAGTTCTACCGACTGGGATGAGCAGTTCTTC
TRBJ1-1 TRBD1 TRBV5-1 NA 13 CASSSLGGTEAFF TGCGCCAGCAGCTCATTAGGGGGCACCGAAGCTTTCTTT
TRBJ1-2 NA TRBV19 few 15 CASSMVQEGSYGYTF TGTGCCAGTAGTATGGTACAGGAAGGTTCCTATGGCTACACCTTC